These 13 T cell receptor delta chains share one sample of origin, sequenced in a study of Vδ1+ human thymocytes. General study points: Highly polyclonal TRG and TRD repertoires with Gaussian CDR3 length distributions appeared in thymus.

No antigen is known for these receptors. The template was reverse-transcribed extracted RNA. Multiplex PCR used pooled V-gene forward primers and a constant-region reverse primer to amplify CDR3s. With CATT, TCRdb re-called clones from the multiplex PCR reads. The sample contains under 25,000 delta-chain clones, 7% to 8.5% of which appear only once. Sequencing was done on a sample of Vdelta1+ gamma-delta thymocytes from the thymus. Stated subset: FACS-sorted CD3+ TCRalphabeta- TCRVdelta1+ TCRVdelta2- thymocytes. These receptors came from a child less than two years old who had congenital heart surgery.

This clone has just a few counts. The V and J genes are TRDV1 and TRDJ1; D might be TRDD2 or TRDD3, each matching 9 bases. The germline gives CDR1 TSWWSYY, CDR2 QGS. V lost 2 bases and J lost 0, with 43 bases in between. The length of the CDR3 is 26 residues. The chain's CDR3 is CALGEVGPSYTYWGNPRGVYTDKLIF. DNA for the CDR3: TGTGCTCTTGGGGAAGTTGGGCCTTCCTACACCTACTGGGGGAACCCGCGCGGGGTCTACACCGATAAACTCATCTTT.

V and J are TRDV1 and TRDJ1; D may correspond to TRDD2 or TRDD3 (5 bases each). The germline V and J ends were trimmed by 0 bases and 1 base, with 33 bases remaining between them. The CDR3 is made up of 23 amino acids. Germline CDR1 reads TSWWSYY; CDR2 reads QGS. The CDR3 loop reads CALGELLLLAPIKHTVSTDKLIF. Here the CDR3 DNA reads TGTGCTCTTGGGGAACTTCTCCTATTAGCCCCTATTAAGCATACGGTGAGCACCGATAAACTCATCTTT.

The J gene is TRDJ1, the V gene TRDV1; 8 bases line up with TRDD2. Germline V gene sequence: CDR1 TSWWSYY, CDR2 QGS. Trimming at V came to 0 bases and at J to 4 bases, leaving 10 bases not matched to a gene. The CDR3 totals 17 residues. The CDR3, as DNA: TGTGCTCTTGGGGAACTAGGGCTTCCTACTCGGATCGATAAACTCATCTTT. Its translation: CALGELGLPTRIDKLIF.

The V and J genes are TRDV1 and TRDJ1, with 9 bases aligning to TRDD3. The CDR3 length is 20 residues. Germline values: CDR1 TSWWSYY, CDR2 QGS. V shed 0 bases and J 3 bases; nucleotides not matched to a gene: 17. CDR3 region: CALGELPRGLGDVNADKLIF. DNA of the CDR3: TGTGCTCTTGGGGAACTCCCTAGAGGACTGGGGGACGTCAACGCCGATAAACTCATCTTT.

This clone was seen only a few times. This chain joins TRDV1 and TRDJ1; tentative D call: TRDD2 (5 bases). This CDR3 spans 18 amino acids. Germline loops: CDR1 TSWWSYY, CDR2 QGS. V was shortened by 1 base and J by 8 bases, with 26 bases between the two germline ends. In DNA form, the CDR3 reads TGTGCTCTTGGGGAACAAAGTCTTCCGCCCCTGGTGCGGATGAAACTCATCTTT. Its protein is CALGEQSLPPLVRMKLIF.

The rearrangement uses TRDV1 and TRDJ2, with 9 positions matching TRDD3. As TCRdb names no J gene, one was assigned here on the basis of a DNA match to germline. Unmatched junction bases numbered 6, after V lost 0 bases and J lost 1 base. The CDR3 is 18 residues long. The germline CDR1 and CDR2 sequences are TSWWSYY and QGS. The CDR3 spells CALGELGDTGGLTAQLFF. The CDR3 DNA is TGTGCTCTTGGGGAACTGGGGGATACCGGCGGTTTGACAGCACAACTCTTCTTT.

The chain has TRDV2 and TRDJ1, with TRDD3 matching 9 bases. TCRdb supplies no J gene; here it was assigned by aligning the nucleotide sequence to germline. Germline V gives CDR1 GEAIGNYY, CDR2 EKD. Trimming at V came to 8 bases and at J to 2 bases, leaving 11 bases not matched to a gene. CDR3 size: 15 residues. The CDR3 sequence: CALVLGDPDTDKLIF. CDR3 DNA sequence: TGTGCCTTAGTACTGGGGGACCCGGATACCGATAAACTCATCTTT.

The chain is built from TRDV1 and TRDJ1; D is ambiguous. The V end was cut by 9 bases, the J end by 1 base, with 12 bases between. CDR1 and CDR2 (germline): TSWWSYY, QGS. The CDR3 length is 13 residues. The CDR3 spells CALSRRGTDKLIF. CDR3 DNA: TGTGCTCTCTCTCGGAGGGGCACCGATAAACTCATCTTT.

The gene calls are TRDV1 and TRDJ1; 10 nucleotides line up with TRDD3. TCRdb offers no J gene call, so here the DNA was matched to germline to obtain one. V lost 1 base, J lost 1 base, and 18 bases stayed unmatched. This CDR3 comprises 21 residues. Germline assignment: CDR1 TSWWSYY and CDR2 QGS. The CDR3: CALGEPPFPPRGIRPTDKLIF. In DNA, the CDR3 is TGTGCTCTTGGGGAACCCCCGTTCCCCCCGAGGGGGATACGACCCACCGATAAACTCATCTTT.

The rearrangement links TRDV1 to TRDJ1, with TRDD3 matching 8 bases. V gave up 1 base and J gave up 4 bases; unmatched junction bases: 5. From germline, CDR1 is TSWWSYY and CDR2 QGS. The CDR3 spans 15 residues. CDR3 DNA sequence: TGTGCTCTTGGGGAACGTGGGGATACTTGCGATAAACTCATCTTT. Translation: CALGERGDTCDKLIF.

Of note for this clone: A much larger clone is a single base away; this may be a read error. The J gene is TRDJ1, the V gene TRDV2; 9 bases line up with TRDD3. TCRdb is silent on the J gene; assignment here came from matching the DNA to germline. Germline lookup yields CDR1 GEAIGNYY and CDR2 EKD. With 3 bases clipped from V and 0 bases from J, the junction kept 10 bases outside the gene matches. The CDR3 sequence is 17 residues long. Here the CDR3 DNA reads TGTGCCTGTGACGGGTACTGGGGGACCCTGTACACCGATAAACTCATCTTT. As protein: CACDGYWGTLYTDKLIF.

This clone was picked up a small number of times. The V call is TRDV1, the J call TRDJ1; 9 bases match TRDD3. The CDR3 sequence is 18 residues long. The V segment lost 5 bases and the J segment 1 base; nucleotides outside the gene matches: 14. CDR1 TSWWSYY and CDR2 QGS come from the germline V gene. In DNA form, the CDR3 reads TGTGCTCTTGGGCCGCGATACTCTGGGGGATTGTTCACCGATAAACTCATCTTT. It translates to CALGPRYSGGLFTDKLIF.

The chain has TRDV2 and TRDJ1; D might be TRDD3 (6 bases). CDR1 and CDR2 from the germline V gene are GEAIGNYY and EKD. The CDR3 consists of 17 residues. Trimming shortened V by 3 bases and J by 7 bases, and 26 bases separated the two germline ends. The chain's CDR3 is CACDPEWALGTGSKLIF. For the CDR3, the DNA is TGTGCCTGTGACCCCGAGTGGGCTTTGGGGACTGGGAGTAAACTCATCTTT.